Listed below are T cell receptor beta chains from one sample, sequenced in a study of siplizumab effects on memory and regulatory T cells. The method was immunoSEQ multiplex PCR; TCRdb's version includes in-frame clones alone and lacks a portion of them. This repertoire shows 65,000 to 70,000 clones, 88% found once; its top ten account for approximately 1.7%. Sequenced: Tregs sorted from blood. These TCRs come from a human donor in good health. Each CDR3 is given with its conserved first and last residue. A D gene is named only where the DNA matches it firmly. Expanded clones get a size class; other rows say once, few or many, or leave the size out.

d_call j_call v_call clone_size cdr3_aa cdr3_nt
- TRBJ2-5 TRBV6-5 - CATRRGGTETQYF TGTGCCACCAGGAGGGGGGGGACCGAGACCCAGTACTTC
- TRBJ1-5 TRBV7-6 - CASSLARDQPQHF TGTGCCAGCAGCTTAGCCCGGGACCAGCCCCAGCATTTT
- TRBJ2-5 TRBV5-1 once CASGFSQGAQYF TGCGCCAGCGGATTTTCTCAAGGGGCCCAGTACTTC
- TRBJ2-5 TRBV7-2 - CASSLAAHQETQYF TGTGCCAGCAGCTTAGCAGCGCATCAAGAGACCCAGTACTTC
- TRBJ2-3 TRBV12-5 - CASGSSTGVDTQYF TGTGCTAGTGGTTCCTCGACAGGAGTAGATACGCAGTATTTT
TRBD2 TRBJ2-3 TRBV11-3 - CASSHVSSGSFRTDTQYF TGTGCCAGCAGCCACGTTTCTAGCGGGAGTTTTAGGACAGATACGCAGTATTTT
TRBD1 TRBJ2-1 TRBV5-1 - CASSQGTGGYNEQFF TGCGCCAGCAGCCAAGGGACAGGGGGCTACAATGAGCAGTTCTTC
- TRBJ1-2 TRBV30 - CAPSKLLSYGYTF TGTGCCCCGTCCAAACTTCTTTCCTATGGCTACACCTTC
TRBD1 TRBJ1-5 TRBV19 - CASDRGYMSNQPQHF TGTGCCAGTGACAGGGGCTATATGAGCAATCAGCCCCAGCATTTT
TRBD2 TRBJ2-1 TRBV5-1 - CASSGGLAGGLREQFF TGCGCCAGCAGCGGAGGACTAGCGGGTGGTCTTCGAGAGCAGTTCTTC
- TRBJ1-5 TRBV2 - CASRGGVRAFYQPQHF TGTGCCAGCAGGGGCGGGGTCAGGGCTTTTTATCAGCCCCAGCATTTT
TRBD2 TRBJ2-2 TRBV19 - CASSIPRLAELNTGELFF TGTGCCAGTAGTATCCCTCGGCTAGCGGAACTGAACACCGGGGAGCTGTTTTTT
TRBD2 TRBJ2-1 TRBV7-8 - CASSLGLGIMGQFF TGTGCCAGCAGCTTGGGACTAGGGATTATGGGGCAGTTCTTC
- TRBJ1-3 TRBV6-5 - CASSYSEVPGNTIYF TGTGCCAGCAGTTACTCGGAAGTACCTGGAAACACCATATATTTT
- TRBJ2-1 TRBV29-1 - CSVESGSLSYNEQFF TGCAGCGTTGAGTCCGGGAGCCTCTCCTACAATGAGCAGTTCTTC
TRBD2 TRBJ2-3 TRBV2 once CASSVLAGGYDTQYF TGTGCCAGCAGTGTGTTAGCGGGAGGTTACGATACGCAGTATTTT
- TRBJ2-7 TRBV6-1 - CASRMTEGQSYEQYF TGTGCCAGCAGGATGACGGAGGGACAGTCCTACGAGCAGTACTTC
- TRBJ2-2 TRBV25-1 once CASMRGRTANTGELFF TGTGCCAGCATGAGGGGCCGGACAGCGAACACCGGGGAGCTGTTTTTT
- TRBJ2-7 TRBV27 - CASSLTGYYEQYF TGTGCCAGCAGTTTAACCGGCTACTACGAGCAGTACTTC
- TRBJ2-3 TRBV7-2 - CASSPSTTDTQYF TGTGCCAGCAGCCCATCGACAACAGATACGCAGTATTTT
TRBD1 TRBJ1-1 TRBV27 - CASRRGQLNTEAFF TGTGCCAGCAGGAGGGGACAGCTGAACACTGAAGCTTTCTTT
- TRBJ2-1 TRBV29-1 - CSVEDDYNEQFF TGCAGCGTTGAAGATGACTACAATGAGCAGTTCTTC
- TRBJ2-6 TRBV18 - CASSSWRSGANVLTF TGTGCCAGCTCATCGTGGAGATCTGGGGCCAACGTCCTGACTTTC
- TRBJ2-7 TRBV6-5 - CASKGKREKGAEQYF TGTGCCAGCAAGGGCAAGCGGGAGAAGGGGGCCGAGCAGTACTTC
- TRBJ2-7 TRBV15 - CATSRARGPTHEQYF TGTGCCACCAGCAGAGCACGGGGACCCACCCACGAGCAGTACTTC
- TRBJ1-2 TRBV19 - CASSISRRDYGYTF TGTGCCAGTAGTATCTCAAGGAGGGACTATGGCTACACCTTC
- TRBJ2-7 TRBV28 - CASSNAGHFSYEQYF TGTGCCAGCAGTAACGCCGGACATTTCTCCTACGAGCAGTACTTC
TRBD1 TRBJ1-2 TRBV29-1 - CSAERGLSANYGYTF TGCAGCGCCGAAAGGGGGCTCTCGGCGAACTATGGCTACACCTTC
- TRBJ2-4 TRBV6-6 - CASRSGNIQYF TGTGCCAGCAGAAGTGGAAACATTCAGTACTTC
- TRBJ1-2 TRBV21-1 - CASSKGESDYGYTF TGTGCCAGCAGCAAAGGGGAATCAGACTATGGCTACACCTTC
TRBD2 TRBJ2-7 TRBV5-6 - CASRKVGGETYEQYF TGTGCCAGCCGCAAGGTTGGGGGGGAAACCTACGAGCAGTACTTC
- TRBJ2-2 TRBV28 - CASSFAGNTGELFF TGTGCCAGCTCTTTTGCGGGGAACACCGGGGAGCTGTTTTTT
- TRBJ1-4 TRBV30 - CAWSVRGVSNEKLFF TGTGCCTGGAGTGTACGAGGAGTTTCTAATGAAAAACTGTTTTTT
TRBD2 TRBJ2-3 TRBV29-1 once CSVGKGGPTSDTQYF TGCAGCGTTGGAAAGGGAGGGCCTACTTCCGATACGCAGTATTTT
TRBD2 TRBJ2-3 TRBV7-3 - CASSLIPVRERDPDTQYF TGTGCCAGCAGCTTAATACCAGTCCGCGAGCGGGACCCAGATACGCAGTATTTT
TRBD2 TRBJ2-1 TRBV7-2 once CASSPNKSGSSYNEQFF TGTGCCAGCAGTCCTAATAAGAGCGGGAGCTCCTACAATGAGCAGTTCTTC
- TRBJ2-1 TRBV6-5 - CASSPARETYNEQFF TGTGCCAGCAGCCCGGCGAGGGAAACTTACAATGAGCAGTTCTTC
- TRBJ2-4 TRBV6-1 - CASSEREGAGNIQYF TGTGCCAGCAGTGAACGGGAAGGGGCTGGGAACATTCAGTACTTC
TRBD1 TRBJ1-6 TRBV30 - CAWGDSPNSPLHF TGTGCCTGGGGGGACAGCCCGAATTCACCCCTCCACTTT
TRBD1 TRBJ2-3 TRBV28 - CASSLGQGLTDTQYF TGTGCCAGCAGTCTGGGACAGGGCTTAACAGATACGCAGTATTTT
TRBD1 TRBJ2-5 TRBV7-9 - CASSLRRQGYRETQYF TGTGCCAGCAGCCTACGAAGACAGGGCTACCGGGAGACCCAGTACTTC
- TRBJ2-7 TRBV2 - CASSDRELSYEQYF TGTGCCAGCAGTGACCGGGAGCTCTCCTACGAGCAGTACTTC
TRBD1 TRBJ2-1 TRBV2 - CASRAGTGTYNEQFF TGTGCCAGCAGAGCCGGGACAGGGACCTACAATGAGCAGTTCTTC
- TRBJ2-5 TRBV5-1 - CASMLSETQYF TGCGCCAGCATGCTCTCTGAGACCCAGTACTTC
- TRBJ2-2 TRBV5-1 - CASSFQVESGELFF TGCGCCAGCAGCTTCCAGGTGGAGTCCGGGGAGCTGTTTTTT
- TRBJ1-2 TRBV6-1 - CASSELGNYGYTF TGTGCCAGCAGTGAGTTGGGCAACTATGGCTACACCTTC
- TRBJ1-1 TRBV11-3 - CASSKIGTANTEAFF TGTGCCAGCAGCAAGATAGGGACGGCGAACACTGAAGCTTTCTTT
- TRBJ1-4 TRBV7-6 few CASSLSAGDGGEKLFF TGTGCCAGCAGCTTATCGGCGGGGGACGGAGGTGAAAAACTGTTTTTT
TRBD1 TRBJ2-3 TRBV15 - CATSRDTYRTGAGDTQYF TGTGCCACCAGCAGAGACACTTACCGCACAGGGGCTGGAGATACGCAGTATTTT
TRBD2 TRBJ2-1 TRBV28 once CASSTPFAGGNNEQFF TGTGCCAGCAGTACCCCTTTCGCGGGAGGGAACAATGAGCAGTTCTTC
TRBD2 TRBJ2-3 TRBV27 - CASSLSVVTSGGTQYF TGTGCCAGCAGTTTATCTGTCGTGACTAGCGGGGGCACGCAGTATTTT
TRBD1 TRBJ1-2 TRBV15 - CATSRDWGTGHYGYTF TGTGCCACCAGCAGAGATTGGGGGACAGGGCACTATGGCTACACCTTC
TRBD2 TRBJ2-3 TRBV28 - CASSFNILAGDEDTQYF TGTGCCAGCAGTTTTAACATCCTAGCGGGAGACGAAGATACGCAGTATTTT
- TRBJ1-2 TRBV6-5 - CASIKAGTASYGYTF TGTGCCAGCATTAAGGCTGGAACCGCTTCCTATGGCTACACCTTC
TRBD1 TRBJ2-6 TRBV25-1 - CASSDGTGGSGANVLTF TGTGCCAGCAGTGACGGGACAGGGGGATCTGGGGCCAACGTCCTGACTTTC
TRBD2 TRBJ2-7 TRBV10-3 - CAISGSGLAFEQYF TGTGCCATCAGTGGGTCGGGACTAGCATTCGAGCAGTACTTC